A selection of T cell receptor beta chains follows, all from one sample in a study of sequential checkpoint blockade in melanoma. TCRdb's table, derived via immunoSEQ multiplex PCR, lists solely in-frame clones and lacks some. Here the sample spans under 20,000 clones, 70% to 85% being singletons. The sequenced sample was CD8+ T cells sorted from blood (inferred from file names), obtained from a patient given nivolumab and ipilimumab in sequence. The receptors originated from a human donor with melanoma. Both conserved end residues are part of each CDR3. The order of the fields is D gene, clone size, J gene, V gene, CDR3 protein, CDR3 DNA. D genes are given only for firm matches. Where a row states a size, it is once, few, many or the class of an expanded clone; other rows omit it.

>-|-|TRBJ2-1|TRBV14
CASDSGSRAESEGEQFF
TGTGCCAGTGACTCCGGGTCCAGAGCAGAGAGTGAAGGTGAGCAGTTCTTC
>-|few|TRBJ2-6|TRBV19
CASSIYATGANVLTF
TGTGCCAGTAGTATTTATGCGACTGGGGCCAACGTCCTGACTTTC
>TRBD1|-|TRBJ2-1|TRBV11-2
CASSPGTGGEQFF
TGTGCCAGCAGCCCAGGGACAGGGGGTGAGCAGTTCTTC
>-|-|TRBJ2-7|TRBV28
CASSSIDRAYEQYF
TGTGCCAGCAGTTCAATAGACAGAGCCTACGAGCAGTACTTC
>-|once|TRBJ2-7|TRBV25-1
CASSAYRNEQYF
TGTGCCAGCAGTGCTTACAGGAACGAGCAGTACTTC
>-|-|TRBJ1-5|TRBV6-6
CASSYAGPLEHF
TGTGCCAGCAGTTACGCGGGCCCCCTTGAGCATTTT
>TRBD1|-|TRBJ1-1|TRBV7-8
CASSPQTGIKSTEAFF
TGTGCCAGCAGCCCCCAGACAGGGATTAAGAGCACTGAAGCTTTCTTT
>-|-|TRBJ1-2|TRBV4-1
CASLGVVGYTF
TGCGCCAGCCTAGGAGTGGTCGGCTACACCTTC
>TRBD1|-|TRBJ2-1|TRBV7-6
CASSLATGGGKRNEQFF
TGTGCCAGCAGCTTAGCGACAGGGGGCGGAAAACGGAATGAGCAGTTCTTC
>TRBD2|-|TRBJ2-7|TRBV27
CASSALGTGGPREQYF
TGTGCCAGCAGTGCTTTGGGGACGGGAGGGCCACGCGAGCAGTACTTC
>TRBD2|-|TRBJ2-3|TRBV4-1
CASSRPSGGTDTQYF
TGCGCCAGCAGCCGACCTAGCGGGGGCACAGATACGCAGTATTTT
>-|once|TRBJ2-7|TRBV27
CASSQGTAAYEQYF
TGTGCCAGCAGCCAGGGAACTGCCGCCTACGAGCAGTACTTC
>-|-|TRBJ2-3|TRBV6-4
CASSDSSQGGPDTQYF
TGTGCCAGCAGTGACTCGAGCCAGGGAGGTCCAGATACGCAGTATTTT
>-|once|TRBJ2-7|TRBV20-1
CSARRVYEQYF
TGCAGTGCTCGGCGGGTTTACGAGCAGTACTTC
>TRBD2|-|TRBJ2-7|TRBV7-6
CASSLGLAGYEQYF
TGTGCCAGCAGCCTGGGACTAGCGGGGTACGAGCAGTACTTC
>TRBD2|few|TRBJ2-1|TRBV4-3
CASSQELRLAYNEQFF
TGCGCCAGCAGCCAAGAGCTAAGACTAGCGTACAATGAGCAGTTCTTC
>-|-|TRBJ2-5|TRBV18
CASSLRDTVQETQYF
TGTGCCAGCTCCCTCCGGGACACAGTACAAGAGACCCAGTACTTC
>-|-|TRBJ2-6|TRBV10-2
CASGLSLSGANVLTF
TGCGCCAGCGGTCTATCTCTCTCTGGGGCCAACGTCCTGACTTTC
>-|-|TRBJ2-2|TRBV4-1
CASSFTGELFF
TGCGCCAGCAGCTTTACTGGGGAGCTGTTTTTT
>-|-|TRBJ2-2|TRBV2
CASSAGELFF
TGTGCCAGCAGTGCTGGGGAGCTGTTTTTT